The clone carrying this TCR beta chain was observed a few times. The CDR3 spans 14 residues. V was cut by 0 bases and J by 4 bases, with 10 bases left in between. Germline lookup yields CDR1 DFQATT and CDR2 SNEGSKA (reference sequence). The data stem from a study of blood T cells in healthy people across ages. The use of a sample-barcoded 5' primer and a J-beta primer mix characterized a second PCR of roughly 6 to 11 cycles. TCRdb used MiXCR to reprocess the 5' RACE reads, holding one entry per CDR3 protein. The table shows 500,000 to 650,000 distinct CDR3 sequences, with about a quarter occurring only once. The data were also submitted as part of a second study, on T cells of mothers and their children.

Input material: blood. This clonotype was obtained from a boy under 10 years old in good health. The chain links TRBV20-1 to TRBJ1-3; D unclear. The CDR3 is CSARDRRQGNTIYF. The CDR3 DNA reads as TGCAGTGCTAGAGATCGCCGGCAGGGAAACACCATATATTTT.